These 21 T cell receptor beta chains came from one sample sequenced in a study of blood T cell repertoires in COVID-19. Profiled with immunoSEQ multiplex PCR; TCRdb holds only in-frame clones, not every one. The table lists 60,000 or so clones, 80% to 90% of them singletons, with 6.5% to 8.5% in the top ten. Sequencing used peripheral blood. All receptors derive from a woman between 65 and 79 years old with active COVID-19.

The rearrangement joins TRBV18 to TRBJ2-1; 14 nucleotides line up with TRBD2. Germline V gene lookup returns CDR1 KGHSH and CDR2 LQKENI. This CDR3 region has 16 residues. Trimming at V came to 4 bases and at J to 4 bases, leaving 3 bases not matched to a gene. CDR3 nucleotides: TGTGCCAGCTCACACGGGACTAGCGGGAGTTACAATGAGCAGTTCTTC. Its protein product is CASSHGTSGSYNEQFF.

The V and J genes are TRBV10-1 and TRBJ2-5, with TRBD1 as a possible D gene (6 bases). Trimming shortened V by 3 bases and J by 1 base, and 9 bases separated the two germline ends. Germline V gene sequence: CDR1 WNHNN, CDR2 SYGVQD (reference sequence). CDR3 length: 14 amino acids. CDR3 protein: CASSDDRIQETQYF. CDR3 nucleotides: TGCGCCAGCAGTGATGACAGGATCCAAGAGACCCAGTACTTC.

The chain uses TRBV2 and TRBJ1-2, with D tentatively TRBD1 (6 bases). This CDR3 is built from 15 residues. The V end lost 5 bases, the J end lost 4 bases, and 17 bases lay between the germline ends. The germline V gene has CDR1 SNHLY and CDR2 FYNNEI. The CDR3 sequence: CASSIETGTIYGYTF. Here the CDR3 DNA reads TGTGCCAGCAGTATAGAAACAGGGACAATCTATGGCTACACCTTC.

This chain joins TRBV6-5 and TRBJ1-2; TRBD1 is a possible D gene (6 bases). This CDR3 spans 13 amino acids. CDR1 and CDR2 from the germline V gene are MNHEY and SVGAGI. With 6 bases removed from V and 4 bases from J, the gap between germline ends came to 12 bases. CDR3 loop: CASRRDTVYGYTF. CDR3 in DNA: TGTGCCAGCAGAAGGGACACTGTCTATGGCTACACCTTC.

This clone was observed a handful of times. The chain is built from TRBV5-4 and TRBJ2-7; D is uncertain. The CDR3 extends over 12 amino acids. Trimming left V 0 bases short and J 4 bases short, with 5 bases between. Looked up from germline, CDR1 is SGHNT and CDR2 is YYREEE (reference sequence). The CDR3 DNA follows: TGTGCCAGCAGCTTGGGGGCTTACGAGCAGTACTTC. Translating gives CASSLGAYEQYF.

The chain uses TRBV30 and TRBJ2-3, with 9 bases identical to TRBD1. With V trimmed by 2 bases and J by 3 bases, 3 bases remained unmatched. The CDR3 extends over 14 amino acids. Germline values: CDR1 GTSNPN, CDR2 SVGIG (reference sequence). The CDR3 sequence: CAWSLGQGTDTQYF. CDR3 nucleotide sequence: TGTGCCTGGAGTCTAGGACAGGGGACAGATACGCAGTATTTT.

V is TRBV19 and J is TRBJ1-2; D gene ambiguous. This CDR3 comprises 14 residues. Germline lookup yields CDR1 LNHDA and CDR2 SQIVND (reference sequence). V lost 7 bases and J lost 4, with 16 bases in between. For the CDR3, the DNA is TGTGCCAGTACGTCCATCGAGGTCGCCTATGGCTACACCTTC. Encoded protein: CASTSIEVAYGYTF.

The CDR3 sequence is CAWSELGSYGYTF. For the CDR3, the DNA is TGTGCCTGGAGTGAGCTGGGCTCCTATGGCTACACCTTC. The chain joins TRBV30 to TRBJ1-2; unclear D gene. V shed 1 base and J shed 4 bases, with 10 bases lying between them. Germline CDR1 GTSNPN, CDR2 SVGIG (reference sequence). This CDR3 is 13 amino acids long.

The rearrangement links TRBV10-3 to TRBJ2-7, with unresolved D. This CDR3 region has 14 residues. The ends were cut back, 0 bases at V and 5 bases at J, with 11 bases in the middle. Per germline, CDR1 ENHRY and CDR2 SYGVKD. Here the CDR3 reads CAISESDPRDEQYF. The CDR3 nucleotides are TGTGCCATCAGTGAGTCTGACCCCCGGGACGAGCAGTACTTC.

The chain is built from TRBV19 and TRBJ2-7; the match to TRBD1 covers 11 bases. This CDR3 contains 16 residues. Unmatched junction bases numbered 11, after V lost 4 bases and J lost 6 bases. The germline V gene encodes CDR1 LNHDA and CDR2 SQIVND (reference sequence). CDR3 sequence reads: CASSNPPDRGRREQYF. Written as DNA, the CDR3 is TGTGCCAGTAGTAATCCCCCGGACAGGGGGCGTCGCGAGCAGTACTTC.

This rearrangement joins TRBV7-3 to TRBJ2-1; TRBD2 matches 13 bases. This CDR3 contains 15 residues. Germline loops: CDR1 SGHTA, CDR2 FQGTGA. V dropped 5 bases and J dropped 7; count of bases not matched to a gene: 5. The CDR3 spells CASSPGLAGVNEQFF. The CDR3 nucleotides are TGTGCCAGCAGCCCAGGACTAGCGGGAGTTAATGAGCAGTTCTTC.

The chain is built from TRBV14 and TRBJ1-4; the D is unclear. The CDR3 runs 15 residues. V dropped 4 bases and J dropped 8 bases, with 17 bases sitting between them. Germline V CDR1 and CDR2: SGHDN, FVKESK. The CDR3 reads CASSPREGEGEKLFF. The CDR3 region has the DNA TGTGCCAGCAGCCCGAGGGAGGGCGAAGGGGAAAAACTGTTTTTT. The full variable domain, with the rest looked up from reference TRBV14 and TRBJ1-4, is EAGVTQFPSHSVIEKGQTVTLRCDPISGHDNLYWYRRVMGKEIKFLLHFVKESKQDESGMPNNRFLAERTGGTYSTLKVQPAELEDSGVYFCASSPREGEGEKLFFGSGTQLSVL.

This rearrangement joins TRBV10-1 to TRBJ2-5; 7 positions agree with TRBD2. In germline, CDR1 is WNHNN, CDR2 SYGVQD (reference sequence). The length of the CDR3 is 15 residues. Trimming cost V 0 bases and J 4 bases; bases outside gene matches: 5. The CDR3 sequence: CASSESAGRGETQYF. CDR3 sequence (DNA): TGCGCCAGCAGTGAGTCAGCGGGGAGGGGAGAGACCCAGTACTTC.

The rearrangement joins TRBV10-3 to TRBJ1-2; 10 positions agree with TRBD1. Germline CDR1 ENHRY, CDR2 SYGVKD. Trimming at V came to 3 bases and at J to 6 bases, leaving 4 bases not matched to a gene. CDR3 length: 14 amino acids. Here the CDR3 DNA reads TGTGCCATCAGTGACTCCGGGACAGGGGATGGCTACACCTTC. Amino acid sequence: CAISDSGTGDGYTF.

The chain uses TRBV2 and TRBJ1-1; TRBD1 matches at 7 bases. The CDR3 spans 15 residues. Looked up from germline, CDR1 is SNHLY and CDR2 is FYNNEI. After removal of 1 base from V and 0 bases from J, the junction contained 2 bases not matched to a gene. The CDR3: CASSEDRGMNTEAFF. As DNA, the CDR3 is TGTGCCAGCAGTGAAGACAGGGGCATGAACACTGAAGCTTTCTTT.

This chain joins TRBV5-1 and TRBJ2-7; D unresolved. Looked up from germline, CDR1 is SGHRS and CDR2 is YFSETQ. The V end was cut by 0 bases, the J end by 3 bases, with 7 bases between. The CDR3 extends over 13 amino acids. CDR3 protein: CASSLEPYYEQYF. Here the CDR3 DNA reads TGCGCCAGCAGCTTGGAGCCTTACTACGAGCAGTACTTC.

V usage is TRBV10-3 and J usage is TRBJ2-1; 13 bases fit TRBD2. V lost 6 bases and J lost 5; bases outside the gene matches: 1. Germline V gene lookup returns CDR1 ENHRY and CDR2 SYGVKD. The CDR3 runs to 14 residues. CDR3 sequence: CAIRGTSGNNEQFF. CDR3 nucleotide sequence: TGTGCCATCAGGGGGACTAGCGGGAACAATGAGCAGTTCTTC.

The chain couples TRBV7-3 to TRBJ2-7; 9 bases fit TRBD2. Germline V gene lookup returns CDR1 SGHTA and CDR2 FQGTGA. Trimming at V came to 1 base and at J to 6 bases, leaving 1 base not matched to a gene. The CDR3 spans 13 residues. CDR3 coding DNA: TGTGCCAGCAGCTTAAAAGCGGGAGGCGAGCAGTACTTC. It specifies CASSLKAGGEQYF.

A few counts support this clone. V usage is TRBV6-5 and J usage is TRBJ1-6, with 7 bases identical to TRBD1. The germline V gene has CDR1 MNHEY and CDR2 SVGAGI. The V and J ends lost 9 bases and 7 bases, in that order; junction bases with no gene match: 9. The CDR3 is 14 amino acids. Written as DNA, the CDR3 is TGTGCCAGTCTAGACAGGGCTAAGAATTCACCCCTCCACTTT. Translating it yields CASLDRAKNSPLHF.

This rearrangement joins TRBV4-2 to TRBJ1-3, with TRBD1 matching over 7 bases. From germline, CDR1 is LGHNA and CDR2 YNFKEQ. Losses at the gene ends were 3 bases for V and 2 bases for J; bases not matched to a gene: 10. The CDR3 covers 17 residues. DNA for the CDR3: TGTGCCAGCAGCCAGCCAACAGGGACAGAGCCTGGAAACACCATATATTTT. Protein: CASSQPTGTEPGNTIYF.

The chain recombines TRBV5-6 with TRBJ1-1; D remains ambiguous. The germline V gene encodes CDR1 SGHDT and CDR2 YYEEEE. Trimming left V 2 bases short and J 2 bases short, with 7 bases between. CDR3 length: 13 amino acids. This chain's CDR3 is CASSLNPNTEAFF. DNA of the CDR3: TGTGCCAGCAGCTTAAATCCAAACACTGAAGCTTTCTTT.